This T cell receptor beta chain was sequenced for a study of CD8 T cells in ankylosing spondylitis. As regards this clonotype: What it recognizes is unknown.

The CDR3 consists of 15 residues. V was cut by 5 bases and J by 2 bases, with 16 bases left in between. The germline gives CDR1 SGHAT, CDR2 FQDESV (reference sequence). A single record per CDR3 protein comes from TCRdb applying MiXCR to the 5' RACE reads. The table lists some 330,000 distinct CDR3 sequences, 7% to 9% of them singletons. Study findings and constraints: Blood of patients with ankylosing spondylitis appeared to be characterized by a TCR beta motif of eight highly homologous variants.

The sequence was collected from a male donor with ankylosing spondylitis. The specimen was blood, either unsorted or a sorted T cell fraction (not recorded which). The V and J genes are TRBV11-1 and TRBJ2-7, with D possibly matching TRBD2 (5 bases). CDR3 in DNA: TGTGCCAGCAGCCCGGGTAGTACCGGGGCCTACGAGCAGTACTTC. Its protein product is CASSPGSTGAYEQYF.